A single sample is the source of the 8 T cell receptor beta chains below, sequenced in a study of cytomegalovirus exposure and HLA in healthy donors. Clones were read by immunoSEQ multiplex PCR, and TCRdb kept only the in-frame ones, dropping some. In the table there are some 250,000 clones, about 90% of which are singletons. Material: PBMCs. These receptors came from a woman between 25 and 40 years old in good health and CMV-seropositive.

The chain is built from TRBV15 and TRBJ2-6; D is perhaps TRBD2 (6 bases). With 5 bases removed from V and 3 bases from J, the gap between germline ends came to 14 bases. The CDR3 is 16 amino acids. Germline loops: CDR1 LNHNV, CDR2 YYDKDF (reference sequence). CDR3 residues: CATSEGDLNGANVLTF. For the CDR3, the DNA is TGTGCCACCAGCGAAGGGGACTTGAATGGGGCCAACGTCCTGACTTTC.

This clone was picked up one time. V is TRBV5-5 and J is TRBJ1-5, with D maybe TRBD1 (6 bases). CDR1 is SGHKS, CDR2 YYEKEE, per germline (reference sequence). Trimming pared 0 bases from V and 3 bases from J, leaving 13 bases between. The length of the CDR3 is 16 residues. CDR3 sequence (DNA): TGTGCCAGCAGCTTGGCCAGGGGCCCGGCCAATCAGCCCCAGCATTTT. This codes for CASSLARGPANQPQHF.

This chain uses TRBV7-2 with TRBJ2-2; D is possibly TRBD2 (5 bases). V was cut by 3 bases and J by 1 base, with 6 bases left in between. Looked up from germline, CDR1 is SGHTA and CDR2 is FQGNSA. CDR3 size: 14 residues. CDR3 in amino acids: CASSFRGNTGELFF. As DNA, the CDR3 is TGTGCCAGCAGCTTCCGGGGGAACACCGGGGAGCTGTTTTTT.

This clone was detected only once. V gene TRBV4-2 combines with J gene TRBJ2-2; 9 bases are a match to TRBD1. V dropped 5 bases and J dropped 7; count of bases not matched to a gene: 8. This CDR3 is built from 15 residues. Germline CDR1 and CDR2: LGHNA and YNFKEQ. The CDR3 bases are TGTGCCAGCAGCGTACCGGGACAGGGAAGCGGGGAGCTGTTTTTT. It specifies CASSVPGQGSGELFF.

The chain employs TRBV5-4 and TRBJ1-1; D ambiguous. The germline V gene has CDR1 SGHNT and CDR2 YYREEE (reference sequence). V was cut by 0 bases and J by 0 bases, with 9 bases left in between. The CDR3 loop spans 15 amino acids. CDR3 residues: CASSLASQVNTEAFF. The CDR3 DNA reads TGTGCCAGCAGCTTGGCTTCCCAGGTGAACACTGAAGCTTTCTTT.

This clone has more than one count but fewer than ten. J is TRBJ1-2 and V is TRBV7-3; possibly TRBD1 for D (6 bases). From germline, CDR1 is SGHTA and CDR2 FQGTGA. V lost 5 bases and J 8 bases, leaving 15 bases between the germline ends. CDR3 size: 13 residues. The DNA for the CDR3 is TGTGCCAGCAGCCCATTAGGGGGAGAGGGCTACACCTTC. It codes for CASSPLGGEGYTF.

V usage is TRBV27 and J usage is TRBJ2-3, with 7 bases identical to TRBD2. The germline CDR1 and CDR2 sequences are MNHEY and SMNVEV (reference sequence). The CDR3 runs to 15 residues. Trimming took 7 bases from V and 3 from J; bases not matched to a gene: 10. The CDR3 coding sequence is TGTGCCAGCATGCGCGCTAGCGGACTTACAGATACGCAGTATTTT. This sequence encodes CASMRASGLTDTQYF.

The chain is built from TRBV10-1 and TRBJ1-2; a weak D match, TRBD1 (5 bases). The V gene lost 4 bases and the J gene lost 8 bases, with 17 bases spanning the gap. CDR3 length: 14 residues. The germline gives CDR1 WNHNN, CDR2 SYGVQD (reference sequence). The CDR3 spells CASSADVGARGYTF. CDR3 in DNA: TGCGCCAGCAGTGCTGATGTTGGGGCGCGGGGCTACACCTTC.